These T cell receptor beta chains were read from a single sample in a study of CD8+ T cells in alopecia areata. Sequenced by immunoSEQ multiplex PCR; TCRdb stores in-frame clones only, minus some. The sample carries 150,000 to 200,000 clones, around 71% recorded once. The source material was CD4+ T cells sorted from blood, sampled at week 4, from a patient treated with tofacitinib. These receptors all come from a human donor with alopecia areata. Each CDR3 is given with its conserved first and last residue. The D gene is left open where the match is weak. The size entry is marked missing in some rows and otherwise reads once, few, many or a size class.

V gene	D gene	clone size	J gene	CDR3 protein	CDR3 DNA
TRBV30	-	-	TRBJ1-1	CAWSVARNTEAFF	TGTGCCTGGAGTGTAGCGAGGAACACTGAAGCTTTCTTT
TRBV29-1	-	-	TRBJ1-4	CSVSWSLGEKLFF	TGCAGCGTGTCGTGGTCCTTGGGTGAAAAACTGTTTTTT
TRBV5-6	-	once	TRBJ1-1	CASSLGSFGTEAFF	TGTGCCAGCAGCTTGGGGAGCTTCGGCACTGAAGCTTTCTTT
TRBV2	TRBD1	-	TRBJ2-2	CASRGQGIGELFF	TGTGCCAGCAGGGGACAGGGGATCGGCGAGCTGTTTTTT
TRBV12-5	-	few	TRBJ1-1	CASGLILGTEAFF	TGTGCTAGTGGTTTGATCTTGGGGACTGAAGCTTTCTTT
TRBV2	TRBD1	once	TRBJ1-6	CASRDRLRGSPLHF	TGTGCCAGCAGGGACAGGCTGAGAGGGTCACCCCTCCACTTT
TRBV5-1	-	once	TRBJ2-1	CASSLGPQEWFF	TGCGCCAGCAGCTTGGGGCCGCAGGAGTGGTTCTTC
TRBV29-1	TRBD1	-	TRBJ1-2	CSGGQGAGYTF	TGCAGCGGCGGACAGGGGGCTGGCTACACCTTC
TRBV7-2	-	-	TRBJ1-6	CASRWGAGRGSPLHF	TGTGCCAGCAGGTGGGGGGCAGGGAGAGGATCACCCCTCCACTTT
TRBV29-1	-	-	TRBJ1-1	CSVAGLEAFF	TGCAGCGTTGCAGGCCTTGAAGCTTTCTTT
TRBV30	-	-	TRBJ1-1	CAWSVRVNTEAFF	TGTGCCTGGAGTGTCCGGGTGAACACTGAAGCTTTCTTT
TRBV6-5	-	-	TRBJ2-5	CASSYSRVGAKETQYF	TGTGCCAGCAGTTACTCGAGAGTTGGGGCGAAAGAGACCCAGTACTTC
TRBV5-1	-	once	TRBJ2-7	CASSFGVSYEQYF	TGCGCCAGCAGCTTTGGGGTCTCCTACGAGCAGTACTTC
TRBV30	-	-	TRBJ2-3	CAWTLVGTDTQYF	TGTGCCTGGACCCTAGTGGGAACAGATACGCAGTATTTT
TRBV6-5	-	-	TRBJ2-1	CASSYDLGGHNEQFF	TGTGCCAGCAGTTACGACCTGGGGGGCCACAATGAGCAGTTCTTC
TRBV7-9	TRBD2	few	TRBJ2-7	CASSSRAGAGLYEQYF	TGTGCCAGCAGCTCCCGAGCGGGGGCTGGACTCTACGAGCAGTACTTC
TRBV7-2	-	-	TRBJ2-6	CASSLGHSGANVLTF	TGTGCCAGCAGCTTAGGGCATTCTGGGGCCAACGTCCTGACTTTC
TRBV15	-	few	TRBJ2-7	CATSRVGIYEQYF	TGTGCCACCAGCAGAGTTGGGATCTACGAGCAGTACTTC
TRBV25-1	TRBD1	few	TRBJ2-5	CASSKGQGAETQYF	TGTGCCAGCAGTAAAGGACAGGGGGCGGAGACCCAGTACTTC
TRBV29-1	-	-	TRBJ1-2	CSVLGGDGYTF	TGCAGCGTCCTCGGGGGTGATGGCTACACCTTC
TRBV6-5	-	-	TRBJ2-4	CASSLLGQQSDIQYF	TGTGCCAGCAGCCTGCTCGGACAGCAGAGCGACATTCAGTACTTC
TRBV5-6	TRBD1	-	TRBJ2-5	CASSADRGYETQYF	TGTGCCAGCAGCGCGGACAGGGGATACGAGACCCAGTACTTC
TRBV5-1	-	-	TRBJ2-2	CASSLGRTTGELFF	TGCGCCAGCAGCTTGGGGCGGACCACCGGGGAGCTGTTTTTT
TRBV11-3	-	-	TRBJ1-1	CASSWSGNTEAFF	TGTGCCAGCAGCTGGTCAGGGAACACTGAAGCTTTCTTT
TRBV4-3	TRBD2	-	TRBJ2-5	CASSQGGGYGETQYF	TGCGCCAGCAGCCAAGGCGGGGGATACGGGGAGACCCAGTACTTC
TRBV30	-	-	TRBJ2-5	CAWSVGGGAWGETQYF	TGTGCCTGGAGTGTAGGAGGGGGCGCATGGGGAGAGACCCAGTACTTC
TRBV18	-	-	TRBJ1-1	CASSLAVGGGTEAFF	TGTGCCAGCTCACTGGCCGTTGGAGGGGGCACTGAAGCTTTCTTT
TRBV30	-	-	TRBJ1-1	CAFGGLTEAFF	TGTGCCTTCGGGGGGCTCACTGAAGCTTTCTTT
TRBV6-5	-	-	TRBJ2-3	CAIRGGQADTQYF	TGTGCCATCAGGGGCGGGCAGGCAGATACGCAGTATTTT
TRBV7-9	-	few	TRBJ2-1	CATEKAGYNEQFF	TGTGCCACCGAGAAAGCTGGATACAATGAGCAGTTCTTC
TRBV5-1	-	-	TRBJ2-1	CASSRRGLRDNEQFF	TGCGCCAGCAGCCGGAGGGGGCTTAGGGACAATGAGCAGTTCTTC
TRBV25-1	TRBD1	few	TRBJ1-2	CASSDRGTRGYTF	TGTGCCAGCAGTGACAGGGGGACGAGGGGCTACACCTTC
TRBV29-1	-	few	TRBJ2-1	CSVDTGLSSYNEQFF	TGCAGCGTTGATACGGGCCTTAGCTCCTACAATGAGCAGTTCTTC
TRBV2	TRBD1	-	TRBJ1-5	CATSDRGNQPQHF	TGTGCCACCAGTGACAGGGGCAATCAGCCCCAGCATTTT
TRBV7-8	TRBD2	-	TRBJ2-3	CASSPDGRGVGDTQYF	TGTGCCAGCAGCCCCGACGGGCGGGGGGTAGGAGATACGCAGTATTTT
TRBV6-5	TRBD2	-	TRBJ2-3	CASSQTSASTDTQYF	TGTGCCAGCAGTCAGACTAGCGCTAGCACAGATACGCAGTATTTT
TRBV10-3	-	-	TRBJ1-5	CAIAVAGGQPQHF	TGTGCCATCGCGGTGGCCGGGGGTCAGCCCCAGCATTTT
TRBV5-6	TRBD2	once	TRBJ2-1	CASSLVAGAYNEQFF	TGTGCCAGCAGCTTAGTAGCGGGGGCCTACAATGAGCAGTTCTTC
TRBV10-3	TRBD2	-	TRBJ2-7	CAISESLLAGDSYEQYF	TGTGCCATCAGTGAGTCGCTACTAGCGGGGGACTCTTACGAGCAGTACTTC
TRBV29-1	-	-	TRBJ2-5	CSVKRAGLPQETQYF	TGCAGCGTGAAGAGGGCAGGTTTACCACAAGAGACCCAGTACTTC
TRBV30	-	-	TRBJ2-2	CAWSARRATGELFF	TGTGCCTGGAGCGCCCGGCGGGCCACCGGGGAGCTGTTTTTT
TRBV4-1	TRBD1	-	TRBJ2-7	CASSQTLGQGANYEQYF	TGCGCCAGCAGCCAGACCCTGGGACAGGGGGCAAACTACGAGCAGTACTTC
TRBV29-1	-	once	TRBJ1-2	CSVRSPYGYTF	TGCAGCGTCCGAAGCCCATATGGCTACACCTTC
TRBV30	TRBD1	-	TRBJ1-2	CAWSATGDNYGYTF	TGTGCCTGGAGTGCAACAGGGGATAACTATGGCTACACCTTC
TRBV30	-	-	TRBJ2-1	CAWRLRDNEQFF	TGTGCCTGGAGGCTAAGGGACAATGAGCAGTTCTTC
TRBV4-1	-	-	TRBJ2-3	CASGKIADTQYF	TGCGCCAGCGGGAAGATTGCGGATACGCAGTATTTT